The TCR beta chain under discussion was sequenced for a study of blood T cell repertoires in COVID-19. TCRdb's table, derived via immunoSEQ multiplex PCR, lists solely in-frame clones and lacks some. The profile shows 55,000 to 80,000 clones, approximately 88% of them singletons. Trimming removed 0 bases at V and 2 bases at J, with 9 bases between. The CDR3 loop spans 15 amino acids. Germline-derived CDR1 and CDR2 are SGHNT and YYREEE (reference sequence). This sequence originates from a human donor in a cohort sampled during active COVID-19. Material: peripheral blood. V usage is TRBV5-4 and J usage is TRBJ2-1; D possibly corresponds to TRBD2 (5 bases). The CDR3 is CASSLGGLAYNEQFF. Here the CDR3 DNA reads TGTGCCAGCAGCTTGGGAGGGTTGGCCTACAATGAGCAGTTCTTC.